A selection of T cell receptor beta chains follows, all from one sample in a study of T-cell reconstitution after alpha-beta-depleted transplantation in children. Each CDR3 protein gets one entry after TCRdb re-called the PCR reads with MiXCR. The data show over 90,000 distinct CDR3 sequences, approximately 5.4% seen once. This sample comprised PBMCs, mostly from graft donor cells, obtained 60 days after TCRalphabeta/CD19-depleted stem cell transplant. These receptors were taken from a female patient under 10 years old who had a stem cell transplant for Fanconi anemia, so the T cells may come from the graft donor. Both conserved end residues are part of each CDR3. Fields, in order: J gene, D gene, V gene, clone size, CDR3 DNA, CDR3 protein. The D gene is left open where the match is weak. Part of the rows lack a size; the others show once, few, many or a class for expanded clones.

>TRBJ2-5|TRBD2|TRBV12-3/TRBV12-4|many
TGTGCCAGCAGTCGGATCGGGGGGGCCCGGGAGACCCAGTACTTC
CASSRIGGARETQYF
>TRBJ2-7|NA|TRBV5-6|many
TGTGCCAGCAGCTTCATGTTGCAGGGGAGATACGAGCAGTACTTC
CASSFMLQGRYEQYF
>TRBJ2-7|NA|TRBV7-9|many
TGTGCCAGCAGCTTTATCGGGAGCTACGAGCAGTACTTC
CASSFIGSYEQYF
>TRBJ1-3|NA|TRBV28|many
TGTGCCAGCAGTTTGGCACACTCTGGAAACACCATATATTTT
CASSLAHSGNTIYF
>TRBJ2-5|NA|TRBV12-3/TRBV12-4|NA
TGTGCCAGCAGTTTGTGGCGCCAAGAGACCCAGTACTTC
CASSLWRQETQYF
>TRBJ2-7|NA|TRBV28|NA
TGTGCCAGCAGTTTACCTCCAGGGAAATACGAGCAGTACTTC
CASSLPPGKYEQYF
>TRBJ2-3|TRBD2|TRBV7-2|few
TGTGCCAGCAGCTTATCCGGACTAGCGGAAGGAGATACGCAGTATTTT
CASSLSGLAEGDTQYF
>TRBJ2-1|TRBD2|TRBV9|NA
TGTGCCAGCAGCGTTATGCGGGAGAGGGGCAATGAGCAGTTCTTC
CASSVMRERGNEQFF
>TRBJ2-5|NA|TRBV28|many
TGTGCCAGCAGCCGGGGCGAGAGGAAGACCCAGTACTTC
CASSRGERKTQYF
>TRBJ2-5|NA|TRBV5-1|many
TGCGCCAGCAGCCCAAGTTTGGGGGGCTTTATGGAGACCCAGTACTTC
CASSPSLGGFMETQYF
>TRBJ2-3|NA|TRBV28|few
TGTGCCAGCTCTAGCAATGGGGATACGCAGTATTTT
CASSSNGDTQYF
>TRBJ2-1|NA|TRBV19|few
TGTGCCAGTAGTAACCCGGGACTTTACAATGAGCAGTTCTTC
CASSNPGLYNEQFF
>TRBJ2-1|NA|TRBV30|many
TGTGCCTGGAGTGTTGGGGGTAGGAATGAGCAGTTCTTC
CAWSVGGRNEQFF
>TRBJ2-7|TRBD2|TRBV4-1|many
TGCGCCAGCAGCCAAGATTGGACTAGCGGGTCCCCCTACGAGCAGTACTTC
CASSQDWTSGSPYEQYF
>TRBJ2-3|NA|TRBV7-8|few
TGTGCCAGCAGCCTTTTCAGGGAGAGCACAGATACGCAGTATTTT
CASSLFRESTDTQYF
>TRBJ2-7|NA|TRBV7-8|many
TGTGCCAGCAGCGTCCCGGGACACCCTTTTTCCTCCTACGAGCAGTACTTC
CASSVPGHPFSSYEQYF
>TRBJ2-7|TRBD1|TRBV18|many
TGTGCCAGCTCACCAGCAGGCAGGGGGCAAGGCGAGCAGTACTTC
CASSPAGRGQGEQYF
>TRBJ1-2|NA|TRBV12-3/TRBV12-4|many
TGTGCCAGCAGTTTTGACAGAGGCTATGGCTACACCTTC
CASSFDRGYGYTF
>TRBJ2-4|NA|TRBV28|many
TGTGCCAGCAGTTTAGGCGGGGCACTAGCCAAAAACATTCAGTACTTC
CASSLGGALAKNIQYF
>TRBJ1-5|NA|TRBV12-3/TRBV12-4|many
TGTGCCAGCAGTTTAAATCAATTTGATCAGCCCCAGCATTTT
CASSLNQFDQPQHF
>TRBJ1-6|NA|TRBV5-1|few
TGCGCCAGCAGCCTGGATGGTCCCCCTTATAATTCACCCCTCCACTTT
CASSLDGPPYNSPLHF
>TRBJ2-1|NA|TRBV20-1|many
TGCAGTGCTAGCAGTTATGGGGCTCAATACTCTGATGAGCAGTTCTTC
CSASSYGAQYSDEQFF
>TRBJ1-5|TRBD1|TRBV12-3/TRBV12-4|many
TGTGCCAGCAGTCCATCCCCGGGACAGGGGAGCAATCAGCCCCAGCATTTT
CASSPSPGQGSNQPQHF
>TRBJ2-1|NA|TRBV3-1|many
TGTGCCAGCAACGAAGCGGCCGGCAATGAGCAGTTCTTC
CASNEAAGNEQFF
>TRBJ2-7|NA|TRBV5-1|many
TGCGCCAGCAGCTTGGGTTACTACGAGCAGTACTTC
CASSLGYYEQYF
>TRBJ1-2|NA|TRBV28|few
TGTGCCAGCAGCTCGACAGGCATCTATGGCTACACCTTC
CASSSTGIYGYTF
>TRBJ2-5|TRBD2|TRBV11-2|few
TGTGCCAGCAGCTTACGGACTAGCGGGAGAGGGGGTTGGGAGACCCAGTACTTC
CASSLRTSGRGGWETQYF
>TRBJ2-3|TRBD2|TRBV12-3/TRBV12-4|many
TGTGCCAGCAGCTCCCCCGTAGCGGGGTATAGCACAGATACGCAGTATTTT
CASSSPVAGYSTDTQYF
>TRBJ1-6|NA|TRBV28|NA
TGTGCCAGCAGTTTTCCTTCGACAGGCTCCTATAATTCACCCCTCCACTTT
CASSFPSTGSYNSPLHF
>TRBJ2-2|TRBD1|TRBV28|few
TGTGCCAGCAGTTTAGTTGGCCCTCCGGGACAGGGCGCCGGGGAGCTGTTTTTT
CASSLVGPPGQGAGELFF
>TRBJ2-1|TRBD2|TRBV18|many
TGTGCCAGCTCATCAACTAGCGGAGTCGACAATGAGCAGTTCTTC
CASSSTSGVDNEQFF
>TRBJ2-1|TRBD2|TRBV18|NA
TGTGCCAGCTCACCAATCGCTAGCGGGATGAACAATGAGCAGTTCTTC
CASSPIASGMNNEQFF
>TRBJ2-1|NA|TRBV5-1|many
TGCGCCAGCAGCTTGTTAGCCAGTAACAATGAGCAGTTCTTC
CASSLLASNNEQFF